This record covers a single T cell receptor beta chain. In the original analysis: From reference gene primer amplification, estimates of nucleated cell counts were derived. Produced via immunoSEQ multiplex PCR; TCRdb's table is partial and in-frame only. V and J calls and clone size are copied from that table; D and trimming were computed from the DNA. The sample yields 75,000 to 100,000 clones, roughly 80% seen once. These data come from a study of blood T cell repertoires in COVID-19. Across the study: The United States, Italy and Spain supplied acute and convalescent COVID-19 samples. Nucleic acid was either cDNA or gDNA, and it came from T cells, B-cell-depleted T cells, or PBMCs.

J lost 3 bases, V lost 6 bases, and 1 base had no gene match. The V gene's germline CDR1 is SGDLS and CDR2 YYNGEE. The CDR3 contains 12 residues. The gene calls are TRBV9 and TRBJ2-5; 8 bases are shared with TRBD1. The sequenced material came from peripheral blood. The TCR was taken from a man aged 55 to 70 with acute or convalescent COVID-19. The CDR3 loop reads CASNRGEETQYF. The CDR3 nucleotides are TGTGCCAGCAACAGGGGGGAAGAGACCCAGTACTTC.